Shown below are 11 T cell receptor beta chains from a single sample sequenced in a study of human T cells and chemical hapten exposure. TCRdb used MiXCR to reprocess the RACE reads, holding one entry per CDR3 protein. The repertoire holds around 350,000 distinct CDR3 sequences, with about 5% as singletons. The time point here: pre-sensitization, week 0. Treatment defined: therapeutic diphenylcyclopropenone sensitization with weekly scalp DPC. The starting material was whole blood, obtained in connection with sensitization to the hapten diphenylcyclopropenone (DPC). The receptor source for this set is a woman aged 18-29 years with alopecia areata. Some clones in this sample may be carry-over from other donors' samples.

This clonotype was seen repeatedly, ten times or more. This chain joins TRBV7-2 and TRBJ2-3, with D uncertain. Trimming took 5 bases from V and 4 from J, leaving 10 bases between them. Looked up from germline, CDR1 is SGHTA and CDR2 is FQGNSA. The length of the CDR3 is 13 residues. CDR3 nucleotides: TGTGCCAGCAGCGAACCTGGGGCAGATACGCAGTATTTT. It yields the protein CASSEPGADTQYF. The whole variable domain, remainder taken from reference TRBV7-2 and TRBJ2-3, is GAGVSQSPSNKVTEKGKDVELRCDPISGHTALYWYRQSLGQGLEFLIYFQGNSAPDKSGLPSDRFSAERTGGSVSTLTIQRTQQEDSAVYLCASSEPGADTQYFGPGTRLTVL.

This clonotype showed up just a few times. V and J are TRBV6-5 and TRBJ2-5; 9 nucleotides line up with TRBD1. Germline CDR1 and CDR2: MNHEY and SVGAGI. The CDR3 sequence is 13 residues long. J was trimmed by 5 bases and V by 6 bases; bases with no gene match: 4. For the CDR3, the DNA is TGTGCCAGCAGACAGGGGGCAGAGGAGACCCAGTACTTC. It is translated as CASRQGAEETQYF.

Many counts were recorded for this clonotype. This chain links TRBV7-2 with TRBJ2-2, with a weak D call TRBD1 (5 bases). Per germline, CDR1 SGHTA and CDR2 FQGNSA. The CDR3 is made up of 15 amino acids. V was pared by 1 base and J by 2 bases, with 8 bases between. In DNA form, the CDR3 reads TGTGCCAGCAGCTTAGGACAGAGCAACACCGGGGAGCTGTTTTTT. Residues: CASSLGQSNTGELFF.

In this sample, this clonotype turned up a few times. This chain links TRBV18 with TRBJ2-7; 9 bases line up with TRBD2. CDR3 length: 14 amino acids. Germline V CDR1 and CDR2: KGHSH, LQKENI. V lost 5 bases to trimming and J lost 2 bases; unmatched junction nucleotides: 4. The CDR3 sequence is CASSGAGGTYEQYF. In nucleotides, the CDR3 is TGTGCCAGCTCAGGAGCGGGGGGAACCTACGAGCAGTACTTC.

CDR3 region: CASTLTGSNSPLHF. Here the CDR3 DNA reads TGTGCCAGCACCCTGACGGGGTCGAATTCACCCCTCCACTTT. This sequence joins TRBV6-6 and TRBJ1-6, with no clear D. The germline V gene has CDR1 MNHNY and CDR2 SVGAGI (reference sequence). V was shortened by 7 bases and J by 7 bases, with 14 bases between the two germline ends. The CDR3 has 14 residues.

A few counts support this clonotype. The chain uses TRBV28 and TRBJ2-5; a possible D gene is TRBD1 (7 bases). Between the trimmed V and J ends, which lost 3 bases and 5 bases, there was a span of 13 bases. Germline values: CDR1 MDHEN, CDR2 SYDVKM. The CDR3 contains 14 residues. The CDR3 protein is CASSFTGAGETQYF. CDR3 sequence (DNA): TGTGCCAGCAGTTTCACAGGGGCGGGGGAGACCCAGTACTTC. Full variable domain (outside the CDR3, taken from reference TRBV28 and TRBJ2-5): DVKVTQSSRYLVKRTGEKVFLECVQDMDHENMFWYRQDPGLGLRLIYFSYDVKMKEKGDIPEGYSVSREKKERFSLILESASTNQTSMYLCASSFTGAGETQYFGPGTRLLVL.

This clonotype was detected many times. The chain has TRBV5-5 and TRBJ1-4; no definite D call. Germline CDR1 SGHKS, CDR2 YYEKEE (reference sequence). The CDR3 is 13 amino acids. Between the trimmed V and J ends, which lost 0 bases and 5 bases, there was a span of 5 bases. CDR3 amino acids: CASSLGLNEKLFF. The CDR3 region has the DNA TGTGCCAGCAGCTTGGGACTAAATGAAAAACTGTTTTTT.

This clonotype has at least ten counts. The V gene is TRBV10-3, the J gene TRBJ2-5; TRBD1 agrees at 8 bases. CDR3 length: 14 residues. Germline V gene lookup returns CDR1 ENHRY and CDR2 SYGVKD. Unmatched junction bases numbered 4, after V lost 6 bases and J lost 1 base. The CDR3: CAISGQGRQETQYF. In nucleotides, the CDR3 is TGTGCCATCAGCGGACAGGGTCGCCAAGAGACCCAGTACTTC.

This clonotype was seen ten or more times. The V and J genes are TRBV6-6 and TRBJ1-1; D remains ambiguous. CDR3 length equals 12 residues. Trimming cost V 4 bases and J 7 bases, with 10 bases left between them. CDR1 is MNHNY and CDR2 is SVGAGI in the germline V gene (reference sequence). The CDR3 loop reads CASSSRLFEAFF. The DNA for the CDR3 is TGTGCCAGCAGTTCCCGACTGTTTGAAGCTTTCTTT.

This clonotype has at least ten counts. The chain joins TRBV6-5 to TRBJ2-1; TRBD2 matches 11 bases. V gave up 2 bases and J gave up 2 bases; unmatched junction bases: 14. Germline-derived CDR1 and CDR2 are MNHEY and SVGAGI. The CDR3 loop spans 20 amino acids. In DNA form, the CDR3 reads TGTGCCAGCAGTTACGCCCCACGACCCCTAGCGGGGGGTCCCTACAATGAGCAGTTCTTC. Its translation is CASSYAPRPLAGGPYNEQFF.

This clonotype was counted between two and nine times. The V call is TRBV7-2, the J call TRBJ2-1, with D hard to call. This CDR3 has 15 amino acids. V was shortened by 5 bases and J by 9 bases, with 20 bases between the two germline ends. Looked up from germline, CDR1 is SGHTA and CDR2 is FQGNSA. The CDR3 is CASSPWGSLVGEQFF. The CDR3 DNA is TGTGCCAGCAGCCCATGGGGTTCCCTGGTGGGTGAGCAGTTCTTC.